Below are 15 T cell receptor beta chains sequenced from a single sample in a study of blood T cell repertoires in COVID-19 (dated by TCRdb to the early 2020s). The protocol used for the library was the immunoSEQ multiplex PCR assay. TCRdb took over this immuneACCESS table, retaining in-frame rearrangements with V and J assigned. Such tables are incomplete; in checked studies, under half of the missing clones stem from an unresolved V gene, and the remainder is unexplained. Counted in this sample were 300,000 to 350,000 clones; about 90% of them appeared once. The biggest ten clones account for roughly 2.1% of the sample. The sequencing input was peripheral blood. These receptors all come from a man younger than 35 with active or convalescent COVID-19.

The rearrangement uses TRBV10-3 and TRBJ1-2; 8 nucleotides align to TRBD1. Germline V CDR1 and CDR2: ENHRY, SYGVKD. The V gene end was trimmed by 8 bases and the J gene end by 3 bases; junction bases not matched to a gene: 14. The CDR3 contains 16 residues. The CDR3 DNA follows: TGTGCCATCGGGGACAGGTTAACTATGGCTCACTATGGCTACACCTTC. Translating gives CAIGDRLTMAHYGYTF.

This clone was seen more than once but under ten times. The V gene is TRBV9, the J gene TRBJ2-2; 14 bases are a match to TRBD2. This CDR3 comprises 20 residues. Trimming took 1 base from V and 0 from J; bases not matched to a gene: 8. Germline lookup yields CDR1 SGDLS and CDR2 YYNGEE. The CDR3 nucleotides are TGTGCCAGCAGCGTACCAGACGGGACTAGCGGGGGACCGAACACCGGGGAGCTGTTTTTT. Translating it yields CASSVPDGTSGGPNTGELFF.

This clone came up a few times. This sequence joins TRBV5-6 and TRBJ2-1; perhaps TRBD2 as D (5 bases). Germline V gene sequence: CDR1 SGHDT, CDR2 YYEEEE. The CDR3 covers 14 residues. V shed 0 bases and J shed 12 bases, with 16 bases lying between them. The CDR3 reads CASSLGHTKLGQFF. The DNA of the CDR3 is TGTGCCAGCAGCTTGGGGCATACCAAACTAGGGCAGTTCTTC.

This clone has just a few counts. The chain combines TRBV5-1 with TRBJ1-6, with 8 bases aligning to TRBD1. The CDR3 spans 14 residues. Trimming removed 3 bases from V and 8 bases from J; junction bases left unmatched: 4. Germline V CDR1 and CDR2: SGHRS, YFSETQ. For the CDR3, the DNA is TGCGCCAGCAGCTCGCAGGGGGCTGATTCACCCCTCCACTTT. This gives the protein CASSSQGADSPLHF. The full variable domain, in which reference TRBV5-1 and TRBJ1-6 provide the parts outside the CDR3, is KAGVTQTPRYLIKTRGQQVTLSCSPISGHRSVSWYQQTPGQGLQFLFEYFSETQRNKGNFPGRFSGRQFSNSRSEMNVSTLELGDSALYLCASSSQGADSPLHFGNGTRLTVT.

The J gene is TRBJ2-7, the V gene TRBV27; the match to TRBD1 covers 11 bases. V shed 4 bases, J shed 3 bases, and the junction held 2 bases outside the gene matches. This CDR3 spans 14 amino acids. Germline V gene data show CDR1 as MNHEY and CDR2 as SMNVEV (reference sequence). CDR3 sequence reads: CASSSDRGLYEQYF. As DNA, the CDR3 is TGTGCCAGCAGTTCGGACAGGGGGCTCTACGAGCAGTACTTC.

A single count supports this clone. This chain joins TRBV14 and TRBJ2-7, with TRBD2 matching 11 bases. Germline V gene sequence: CDR1 SGHDN, CDR2 FVKESK. This CDR3 has 19 amino acids. Trimming at V came to 4 bases and at J to 0 bases, leaving 14 bases not matched to a gene. CDR3 protein: CASSPHPGLAAISSYEQYF. CDR3 sequence (DNA): TGTGCCAGCAGCCCTCACCCGGGACTAGCGGCAATAAGCTCCTACGAGCAGTACTTC.

This clone was observed a few times. The gene calls are TRBV7-2 and TRBJ2-7, with a tentative D call TRBD2 (5 bases). Germline V CDR1 and CDR2: SGHTA, FQGNSA. This CDR3 is built from 13 residues. Trimming stripped 6 bases from V and 2 bases from J, with 11 bases between. CDR3 protein: CASRSGFTYEQYF. The CDR3 DNA reads TGTGCCAGCAGATCGGGATTTACCTACGAGCAGTACTTC.

This clone was counted once. The chain links TRBV12-3 or TRBV12-4 to TRBJ2-3, with D perhaps TRBD2 (6 bases). The CDR3 sequence is 13 residues long. V lost 6 bases and J 3 bases, leaving 10 bases between the germline ends. CDR3 nucleotide sequence: TGTGCCAGCAGCCCGGGGGAAACAGATACGCAGTATTTT. Its translation: CASSPGETDTQYF.

The rearrangement uses TRBV7-8 and TRBJ2-5; 12 bases agree with TRBD2. This CDR3 contains 17 residues. V lost 2 bases and J lost 2; bases outside the gene matches: 6. In germline, CDR1 is SGHVS, CDR2 FQNEAQ. Written as DNA, the CDR3 is TGTGCCAGCAGCTTACCGCGGACTAGCGGGGAACAAGAGACCCAGTACTTC. Residues: CASSLPRTSGEQETQYF.

The V and J genes are TRBV10-1 and TRBJ1-1; D ambiguous. CDR1 is WNHNN, CDR2 SYGVQD, per germline (reference sequence). The germline V and J ends were trimmed by 6 bases and 4 bases, with 15 bases remaining between them. The CDR3 totals 14 residues. CDR3 protein: CASSPEGIGTEAFF. CDR3 coding DNA: TGCGCCAGCAGCCCAGAGGGTATCGGCACTGAAGCTTTCTTT.

The chain has TRBV5-1 and TRBJ1-2; D may be TRBD1 (6 bases). This CDR3 comprises 16 residues. CDR1 SGHRS and CDR2 YFSETQ come from the germline V gene. V lost 3 bases, J lost 5 bases, and 20 bases lay in between. For the CDR3, the DNA is TGCGCCAGCAGCTCACGACCAACAGGGCATGGGTATGGCTACACCTTC. Protein: CASSSRPTGHGYGYTF. The whole variable domain, filled in from reference TRBV5-1 and TRBJ1-2, reads KAGVTQTPRYLIKTRGQQVTLSCSPISGHRSVSWYQQTPGQGLQFLFEYFSETQRNKGNFPGRFSGRQFSNSRSEMNVSTLELGDSALYLCASSSRPTGHGYGYTFGSGTRLTVV.

This clone was recorded once. The chain carries TRBV4-3 and TRBJ1-1; D is uncertain. The CDR3 is 16 residues long. Germline CDR1 LGHNA, CDR2 YSLEER. Trimming took 0 bases from V and 7 from J, leaving 18 bases between them. CDR3 DNA sequence: TGCGCCAGCAGCCAAGATATTCCGCGCGCCCTGAGTGAAGCTTTCTTT. Protein product: CASSQDIPRALSEAFF.

The CDR3 nucleotides are TGTGCCAGCAGCTTATCCCAGGGCCGGACCAACGTCCTGACTTTC. Amino acid sequence: CASSLSQGRTNVLTF. The chain uses TRBV7-3 and TRBJ2-6, with D tentatively TRBD1 (5 bases). Trimming shortened V by 2 bases and J by 8 bases, and 13 bases separated the two germline ends. The CDR3 runs 15 residues. Germline-derived CDR1 and CDR2 are SGHTA and FQGTGA.

The rearrangement uses TRBV3-1 (or the pseudogene TRBV3-2) and TRBJ1-2; weak D call: TRBD1 (5 bases). The CDR3 consists of 14 residues. The germline gives CDR1 LGHDT, CDR2 YNNKEL (reference sequence). V lost 8 bases and J 1 base, leaving 14 bases between the germline ends. This CDR3 reads CASGGYGGNYGYTF. Written as DNA, the CDR3 is TGTGCCAGCGGGGGGTATGGAGGTAACTATGGCTACACCTTC.

The CDR3, as DNA: TGTGCCAGCAGCGTAGCCCCAGAGAACACTGAAGCTTTCTTT. Amino acid sequence: CASSVAPENTEAFF. This chain joins TRBV9 and TRBJ1-1; D call uncertain. Deletions cut 0 bases from V and 1 base from J, with 7 bases between. The CDR3 length is 14 residues. Germline lookup yields CDR1 SGDLS and CDR2 YYNGEE.